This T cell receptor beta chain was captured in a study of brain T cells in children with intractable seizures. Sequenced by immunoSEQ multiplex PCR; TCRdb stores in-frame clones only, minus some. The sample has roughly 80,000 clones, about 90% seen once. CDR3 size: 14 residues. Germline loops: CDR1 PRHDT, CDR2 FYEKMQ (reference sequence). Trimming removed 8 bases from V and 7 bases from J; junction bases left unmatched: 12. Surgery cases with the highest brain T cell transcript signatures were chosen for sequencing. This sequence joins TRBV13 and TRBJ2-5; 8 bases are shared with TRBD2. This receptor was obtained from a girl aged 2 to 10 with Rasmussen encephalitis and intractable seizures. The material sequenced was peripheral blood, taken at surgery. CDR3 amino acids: CASERGGEERTQYF. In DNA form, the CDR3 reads TGTGCCAGCGAACGGGGGGGCGAAGAGCGGACCCAGTACTTC.